This T cell receptor beta chain was identified in a study of OX40 agonist ivuxolimab in advanced cancers. With 1 base removed from V and 1 base from J, the gap between germline ends came to 10 bases. CDR1 is SGHVS, CDR2 FQNEAQ, per germline. The CDR3 is 15 residues long. This clone has a handful of counts. The assay was immunoSEQ multiplex PCR, and TCRdb's table has in-frame clones only and misses some. The sample records tens of thousands of clones, over 75% being singletons. This receptor was taken from an adult with an advanced solid tumor such as melanoma, head and neck, liver or kidney cancer. The sequencing here drew on CD4+ or CD8+ T cells sorted from blood, taken in a trial of the OX40 agonist ivuxolimab. V usage is TRBV7-8 and J usage is TRBJ2-5; TRBD1 might be the D (5 bases). CDR3 coding DNA: TGTGCCAGCAGCTTAGGGGGCCCTCGCCAAGAGACCCAGTACTTC. This sequence encodes CASSLGGPRQETQYF.